This T cell receptor beta chain was obtained from a study of shared clonotypes between healthy human individuals. The CDR3 length is 13 residues. From germline, CDR1 is LNHNV and CDR2 YYDKDF (reference sequence). Note on this clone: A junction end diverges from the germline sequence, so it may reflect a read error.

Some clones are missing from TCRdb's copy, which holds only in-frame ones; the method was immunoSEQ multiplex PCR. The sample consists of approximately 1.5 million clones, 95% to 99% of them appearing once. This chain connects TRBV15 to TRBJ2-7; 12 bases match TRBD1. The specimen was naive CD4+ T cells sorted from blood. Sample subset: CD45RA+ positively selected. This sequence originates from a man between 25 and 39 years old in good health. CDR3 protein: CATSRDQWDRGQF. CDR3 DNA: TGTGCCACCAGCAGAGATCAGTGGGACAGGGGGCAGTTC.